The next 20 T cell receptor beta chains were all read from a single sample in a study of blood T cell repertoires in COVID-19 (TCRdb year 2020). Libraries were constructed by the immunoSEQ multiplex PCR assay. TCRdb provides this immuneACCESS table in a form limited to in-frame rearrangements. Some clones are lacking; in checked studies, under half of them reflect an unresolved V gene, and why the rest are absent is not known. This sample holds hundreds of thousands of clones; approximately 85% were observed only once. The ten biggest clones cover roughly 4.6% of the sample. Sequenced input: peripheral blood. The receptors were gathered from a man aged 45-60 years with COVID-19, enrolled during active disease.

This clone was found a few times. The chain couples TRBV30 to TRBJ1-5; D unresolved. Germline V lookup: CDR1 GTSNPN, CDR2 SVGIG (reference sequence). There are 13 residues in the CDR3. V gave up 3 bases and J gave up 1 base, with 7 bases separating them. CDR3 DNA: TGTGCCTGGAGCCCGAGAAGCAATCAGCCCCAGCATTTT. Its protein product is CAWSPRSNQPQHF.

The CDR3 is CAWSVGQIYEQYF. CDR3 sequence (DNA): TGTGCCTGGAGTGTAGGACAGATCTACGAGCAGTACTTC. The genes are TRBV30 and TRBJ2-7; D might be TRBD1 (6 bases). V was pared by 0 bases and J by 3 bases, with 9 bases between. CDR1 is GTSNPN and CDR2 is SVGIG in the germline V gene (reference sequence). This CDR3 is 13 amino acids long.

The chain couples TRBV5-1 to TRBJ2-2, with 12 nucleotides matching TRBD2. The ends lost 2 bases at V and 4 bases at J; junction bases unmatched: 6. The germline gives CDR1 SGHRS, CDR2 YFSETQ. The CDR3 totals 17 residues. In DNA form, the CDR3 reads TGCGCCAGCAGCTTTTCTAGCGGGGGGGCCCCCACCGGGGAGCTGTTTTTT. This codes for CASSFSSGGAPTGELFF.

The CDR3 region is CAWSLPITGNTGELFF. CDR3 coding DNA: TGTGCCTGGAGCCTACCTATAACAGGGAACACCGGGGAGCTGTTTTTT. V and J are TRBV30 and TRBJ2-2; TRBD1 is a possible D gene (5 bases). CDR1 is GTSNPN and CDR2 is SVGIG in the germline V gene (reference sequence). Trimming took off 3 bases at V and 1 base at J, with 15 bases between the two ends. This CDR3 spans 16 amino acids.

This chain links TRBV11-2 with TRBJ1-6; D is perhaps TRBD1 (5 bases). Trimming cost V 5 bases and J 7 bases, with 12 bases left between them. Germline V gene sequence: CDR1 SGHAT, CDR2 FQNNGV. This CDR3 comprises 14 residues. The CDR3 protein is CASSVGRENSPLHF. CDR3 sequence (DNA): TGTGCCAGCAGCGTCGGCAGGGAAAATTCACCCCTCCACTTT.

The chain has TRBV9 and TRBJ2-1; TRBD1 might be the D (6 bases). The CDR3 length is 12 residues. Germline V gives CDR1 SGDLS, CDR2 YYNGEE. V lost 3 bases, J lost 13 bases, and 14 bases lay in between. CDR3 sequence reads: CASSATDRSQFF. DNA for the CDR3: TGTGCCAGCAGCGCCACGGACAGATCTCAGTTCTTC.

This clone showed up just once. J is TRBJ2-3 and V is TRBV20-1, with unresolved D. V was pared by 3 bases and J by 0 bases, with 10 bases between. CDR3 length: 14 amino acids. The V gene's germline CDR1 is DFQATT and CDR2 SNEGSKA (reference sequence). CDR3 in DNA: TGCAGTGCTAGTACCAGTCGAAGCACAGATACGCAGTATTTT. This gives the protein CSASTSRSTDTQYF.

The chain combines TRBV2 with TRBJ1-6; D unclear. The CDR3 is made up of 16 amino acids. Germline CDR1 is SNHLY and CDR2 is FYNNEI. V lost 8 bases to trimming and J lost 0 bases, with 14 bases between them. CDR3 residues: CASRRTGSSYNSPLHF. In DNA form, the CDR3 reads TGTGCCAGCCGACGGACGGGGAGCTCCTATAATTCACCCCTCCACTTT.

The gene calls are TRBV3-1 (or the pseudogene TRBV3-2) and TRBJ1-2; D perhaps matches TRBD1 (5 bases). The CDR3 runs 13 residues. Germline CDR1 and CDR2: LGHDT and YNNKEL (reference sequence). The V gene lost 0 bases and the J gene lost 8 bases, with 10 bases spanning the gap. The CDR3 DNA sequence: TGTGCCAGCAGCCAAGATGGCCAGGGAGGCTACACCTTC. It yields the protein CASSQDGQGGYTF.

The CDR3 DNA reads TGTGCCAGCAGCCGGGGACAGGGGGTAGGGGAGACCCAGTACTTC. Protein sequence: CASSRGQGVGETQYF. The rearrangement joins TRBV5-4 to TRBJ2-5; 11 nucleotides agree with TRBD1. CDR1 and CDR2 (germline): SGHNT, YYREEE (reference sequence). The J segment lost 5 bases and the V segment lost 4 bases, leaving 7 bases of the junction unmatched. The CDR3 loop spans 15 amino acids.

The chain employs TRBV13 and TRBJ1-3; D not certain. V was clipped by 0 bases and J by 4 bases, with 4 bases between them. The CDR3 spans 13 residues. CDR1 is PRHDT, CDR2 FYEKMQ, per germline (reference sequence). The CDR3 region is CASSLGKGNTIYF. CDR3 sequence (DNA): TGTGCCAGCAGCTTAGGCAAAGGAAACACCATATATTTT.

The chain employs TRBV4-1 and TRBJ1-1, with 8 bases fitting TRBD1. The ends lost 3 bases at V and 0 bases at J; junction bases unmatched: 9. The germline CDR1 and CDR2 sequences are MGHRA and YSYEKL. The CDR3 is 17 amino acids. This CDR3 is CASSHRDRPPLNTEAFF. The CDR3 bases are TGCGCCAGCAGCCACCGGGACAGGCCACCTCTGAACACTGAAGCTTTCTTT.

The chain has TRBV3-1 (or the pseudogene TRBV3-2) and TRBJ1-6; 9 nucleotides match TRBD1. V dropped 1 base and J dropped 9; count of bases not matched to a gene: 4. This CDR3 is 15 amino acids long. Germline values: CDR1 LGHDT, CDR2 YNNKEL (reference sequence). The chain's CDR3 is CASSQGGTGLSPLHF. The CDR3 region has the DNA TGTGCCAGCAGCCAAGGGGGGACAGGGCTTTCACCCCTCCACTTT.

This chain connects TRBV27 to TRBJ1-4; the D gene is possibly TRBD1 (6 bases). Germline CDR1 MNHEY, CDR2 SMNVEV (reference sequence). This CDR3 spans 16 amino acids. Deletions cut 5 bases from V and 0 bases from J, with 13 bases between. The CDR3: CASSPPRTATNEKLFF. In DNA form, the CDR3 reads TGTGCCAGCAGTCCGCCTCGGACAGCAACTAATGAAAAACTGTTTTTT.

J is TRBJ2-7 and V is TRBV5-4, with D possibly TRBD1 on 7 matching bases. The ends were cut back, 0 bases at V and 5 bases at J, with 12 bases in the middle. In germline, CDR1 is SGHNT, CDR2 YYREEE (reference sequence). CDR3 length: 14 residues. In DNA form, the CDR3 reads TGTGCCAGCAGCTTGGGACAGGGCGGGAACGAGCAGTACTTC. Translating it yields CASSLGQGGNEQYF.

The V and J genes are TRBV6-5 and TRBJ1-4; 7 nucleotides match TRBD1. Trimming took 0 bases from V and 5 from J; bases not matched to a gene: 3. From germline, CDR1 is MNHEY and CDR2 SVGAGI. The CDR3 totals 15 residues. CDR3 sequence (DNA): TGTGCCAGCAGTTACTCGAACAGGGGAAATGAAAAACTGTTTTTT. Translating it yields CASSYSNRGNEKLFF.

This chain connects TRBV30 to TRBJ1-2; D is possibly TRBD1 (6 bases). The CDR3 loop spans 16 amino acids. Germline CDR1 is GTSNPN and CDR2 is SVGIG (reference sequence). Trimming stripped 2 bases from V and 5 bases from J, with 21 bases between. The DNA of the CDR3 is TGTGCCTGGAGTTGGAGTGTAGGGCTCCAGGGGTATGGCTACACCTTC. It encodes CAWSWSVGLQGYGYTF.

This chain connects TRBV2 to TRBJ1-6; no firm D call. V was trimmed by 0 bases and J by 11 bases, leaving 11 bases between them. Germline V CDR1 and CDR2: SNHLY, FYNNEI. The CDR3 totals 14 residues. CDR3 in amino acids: CASSEALGVAPLHF. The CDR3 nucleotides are TGTGCCAGCAGTGAAGCTTTGGGAGTTGCACCCCTCCACTTT.

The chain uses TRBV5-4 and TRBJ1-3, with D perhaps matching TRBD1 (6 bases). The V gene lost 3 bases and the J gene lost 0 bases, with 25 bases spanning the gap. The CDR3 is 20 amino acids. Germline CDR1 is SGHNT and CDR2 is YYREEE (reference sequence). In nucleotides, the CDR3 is TGTGCCAGCAGCTCGCCTAACCGTCGACAGGATGAGAACTCTGGAAACACCATATATTTT. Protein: CASSSPNRRQDENSGNTIYF.

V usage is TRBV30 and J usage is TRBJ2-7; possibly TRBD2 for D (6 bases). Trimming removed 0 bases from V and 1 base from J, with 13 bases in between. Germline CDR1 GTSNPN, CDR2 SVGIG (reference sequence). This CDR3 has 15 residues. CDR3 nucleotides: TGTGCCTGGAGTGTGGGCGGGGTTCTGTCCTACGAGCAGTACTTC. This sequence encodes CAWSVGGVLSYEQYF.